The rows below give T cell receptor beta chains drawn from one sample of a study of technical replicates of blood from a handful of donors. The table came from immunoSEQ multiplex PCR; TCRdb's copy has only in-frame clones and leaves some out. The profile shows about 12,000 clones, about 94% of them singletons. The specimen was PBMCs. All receptors come from a human donor in good health. The conserved cysteine and the conserved F or W are not part of the CDR3 here. Each record gives: V gene, J gene, CDR3 protein.

TRBV7-9	TRBJ2-7	ASSLARGAYEQY
TRBV28	TRBJ2-2	ASTEQGITGELF
TRBV4-2	TRBJ1-1	ASSQVLTGSTTEAF
TRBV9	TRBJ2-3	ASSVAMLPDTQY
TRBV2	TRBJ2-2	ASSDKREDFGELF
TRBV6-1	TRBJ1-1	ASSVGTGVRAF
TRBV5-1	TRBJ2-3	ASSLGLAGVLDTDTQY
TRBV6-1	TRBJ2-1	ASSGLAGGLHNEQF
TRBV11-2	TRBJ2-1	ASSQTSGSYNEQF
TRBV7-8	TRBJ2-2	ASRPSMNTGELF
TRBV29-1	TRBJ1-1	SVLTGVAGTEAF
TRBV7-9	TRBJ2-5	ASRRPGWETQY
TRBV2	TRBJ1-5	ASSGPGAQNQPQH
TRBV6-5	TRBJ2-1	ASSWTRTNNEQF
TRBV5-6	TRBJ2-7	ASSRTTNYEQY
TRBV6-5	TRBJ2-7	ASSGPTGAYEQY
TRBV9	TRBJ2-1	ASSVASSGNEQF
TRBV10-3	TRBJ1-1	AISESRSGTEAF
TRBV28	TRBJ2-2	ASSATGTGYTGELF
TRBV29-1	TRBJ2-7	SVSPGGSYEQY
TRBV7-3	TRBJ2-5	ASSPGTGQETQY
TRBV9	TRBJ2-1	ASSVESHRAPSEQF
TRBV28	TRBJ2-7	ASSLGTGVQY
TRBV5-5	TRBJ2-2	ASGPPSFGELF
TRBV29-1	TRBJ2-3	SVEESGLTDTQY
TRBV6-1	TRBJ2-7	ASSESPAQGSYEQY
TRBV9	TRBJ1-2	ASSVDPTEARYGYT
TRBV30	TRBJ1-5	AWSEASEDQPQH
TRBV10-3	TRBJ1-2	AISWDRVRGYT
TRBV5-1	TRBJ2-1	ASSPGYLGGGNEQF
TRBV7-8	TRBJ2-3	ASSLQRVGTDTQY
TRBV4-2	TRBJ1-4	ASSQDSPGPIEKLF